This TCR beta chain was captured in a study of OX40 agonist ivuxolimab in advanced cancers. Study as a whole: Recorded diagnoses for dose-escalation patients were hepatocellular carcinoma, melanoma, renal cell or head and neck cancer.

In the case of this clone: Its antigen is still unknown.

Profiled with immunoSEQ multiplex PCR; TCRdb holds only in-frame clones, not every one. The sample has about 73,000 clones, roughly 86% seen once. This CDR3 contains 14 residues. Germline trimming cut 4 bases from V and 3 bases from J; bases unmatched to any gene: 6. CDR1 and CDR2 (germline): GTSNPN, SVGIG (reference sequence). Study-wide results and limits: On average, CD8+ T cells showed a greater number of expanded clones than CD4+.

The source of this sequence is an adult with an advanced solid tumor such as melanoma, head and neck, liver or kidney cancer. The J gene is TRBJ2-3, the V gene TRBV30; 8 positions agree with TRBD2. This sample comprised CD4+ or CD8+ T cells sorted from blood, obtained in a trial of the OX40 agonist ivuxolimab. The CDR3 DNA sequence: TGTGCCTGGATGAGCGGGAGTGCGACAGATACGCAGTATTTT. Translating it yields CAWMSGSATDTQYF.